A single sample is the source of the 14 T cell receptor beta chains below, sequenced in a study of cytomegalovirus exposure and HLA in healthy donors. Generated by immunoSEQ multiplex PCR, the TCRdb table keeps only in-frame clones and is missing some. The table shows 200,000 to 250,000 clones, with roughly 91% occurring only once. The source material was PBMCs. The receptor set was obtained from a young woman in good health and CMV-seropositive.

This sequence joins TRBV9 and TRBJ1-1; 8 bases are a match to TRBD1. Trimming at V came to 4 bases and at J to 2 bases, leaving 4 bases not matched to a gene. The V gene's germline CDR1 is SGDLS and CDR2 YYNGEE. CDR3 length: 14 amino acids. The CDR3 reads CASSPDRGNTEAFF. The CDR3 DNA reads as TGTGCCAGCAGCCCCGACAGGGGAAACACTGAAGCTTTCTTT.

The chain has TRBV28 and TRBJ1-5, with D tentatively TRBD1 (5 bases). The length of the CDR3 is 13 residues. V was cut by 8 bases and J by 5 bases, with 13 bases left in between. The V gene's germline CDR1 is MDHEN and CDR2 SYDVKM. The CDR3 DNA is TGTGCCAGCTCCCTGGGGGGAGATCAGCCCCAGCATTTT. Protein: CASSLGGDQPQHF.

The rearrangement links TRBV7-9 to TRBJ2-7; D possibly corresponds to TRBD1 (5 bases). This CDR3 has 16 residues. Germline values: CDR1 SEHNR, CDR2 FQNEAQ (reference sequence). Trimming shortened V by 1 base and J by 1 base, and 14 bases separated the two germline ends. CDR3 sequence reads: CASSLDRAGLSYEQYF. Here the CDR3 DNA reads TGTGCCAGCAGCTTAGATCGGGCAGGGTTGTCCTACGAGCAGTACTTC.

This clone is a singleton in its sample. V and J are TRBV29-1 and TRBJ1-3, with D unclear. The CDR3 extends over 16 amino acids. The V end was cut by 3 bases, the J end by 0 bases, with 15 bases between. Germline V gene data show CDR1 as SQVTM and CDR2 as ANQGSEA. The CDR3, as DNA: TGCAGCGTTGATGTCGGGTCTAATCTCTCTGGAAACACCATATATTTT. Amino acids: CSVDVGSNLSGNTIYF.

V usage is TRBV27 and J usage is TRBJ2-2; 8 nucleotides line up with TRBD1. Per the germline V gene, CDR1 is MNHEY and CDR2 is SMNVEV (reference sequence). The V gene end was trimmed by 3 bases and the J gene end by 6 bases; junction bases not matched to a gene: 18. This CDR3 contains 19 residues. In DNA form, the CDR3 reads TGTGCCAGCAGTTTTACATTTCAGGGGGCGCGTGACCCTCCCGGGGAGCTGTTTTTT. It specifies CASSFTFQGARDPPGELFF.

The chain joins TRBV9 to TRBJ1-1; D call uncertain. The CDR3 length is 14 residues. Germline lookup yields CDR1 SGDLS and CDR2 YYNGEE. V was trimmed by 0 bases and J by 3 bases, leaving 9 bases between them. The CDR3 sequence is CASSVAGEHTEAFF. Here the CDR3 DNA reads TGTGCCAGCAGCGTAGCCGGGGAGCACACTGAAGCTTTCTTT.

This clone was seen a single time. The gene calls are TRBV27 and TRBJ1-3; D may be TRBD1 (5 bases). CDR3 length: 14 residues. Germline loops: CDR1 MNHEY, CDR2 SMNVEV (reference sequence). The V end lost 0 bases, the J end lost 2 bases, and 5 bases lay between the germline ends. The CDR3: CASSLSGAGNTIYF. DNA for the CDR3: TGTGCCAGCAGTTTATCAGGGGCTGGAAACACCATATATTTT.

The chain couples TRBV2 to TRBJ1-3, with D tentatively TRBD1 (6 bases). CDR1 SNHLY and CDR2 FYNNEI come from the germline V gene. V lost 4 bases and J 3 bases, leaving 10 bases between the germline ends. This CDR3 contains 14 residues. The CDR3 coding sequence is TGTGCCAGCAGTGCCGGGACACTTGGAAACACCATATATTTT. Protein sequence: CASSAGTLGNTIYF.

The J gene is TRBJ2-3, the V gene TRBV5-6; weak D call: TRBD1 (5 bases). Trimming shortened V by 4 bases and J by 1 base, and 13 bases separated the two germline ends. The CDR3 is 15 residues long. Germline-derived CDR1 and CDR2 are SGHDT and YYEEEE. CDR3 sequence reads: CASSQFPRGTDTQYF. For the CDR3, the DNA is TGTGCCAGCAGCCAGTTTCCCAGGGGCACAGATACGCAGTATTTT.

The chain couples TRBV30 to TRBJ2-6; 7 bases align to TRBD1. This CDR3 has 15 residues. J gave up 2 bases and V 0 bases, and 1 base lay outside the gene matches. Germline V gives CDR1 GTSNPN, CDR2 SVGIG (reference sequence). The CDR3 sequence: CAWSVGTAGANVLTF. The CDR3 DNA is TGTGCCTGGAGTGTAGGGACAGCTGGGGCCAACGTCCTGACTTTC.

This rearrangement joins TRBV30 to TRBJ2-7; 7 bases align to TRBD1. V lost 4 bases and J lost 0; bases outside the gene matches: 6. CDR3 length equals 14 residues. From germline, CDR1 is GTSNPN and CDR2 SVGIG (reference sequence). This CDR3 reads CAWTRTGDSYEQYF. The DNA for the CDR3 is TGTGCCTGGACCCGAACAGGGGACTCCTACGAGCAGTACTTC.

This rearrangement joins TRBV19 to TRBJ2-6, with 8 bases lining up with TRBD1. V dropped 3 bases and J dropped 1; count of bases not matched to a gene: 5. The CDR3 has 17 amino acids. Per germline, CDR1 LNHDA and CDR2 SQIVND (reference sequence). CDR3 sequence: CASSMNRGTSGANVLTF. The CDR3 nucleotides read TGTGCCAGTAGTATGAACAGGGGGACATCTGGGGCCAACGTCCTGACTTTC.

The genes are TRBV5-1 and TRBJ1-5, with 7 nucleotides matching TRBD1. The germline CDR1 and CDR2 sequences are SGHRS and YFSETQ. The length of the CDR3 is 15 residues. Trimming removed 0 bases from V and 9 bases from J; junction bases left unmatched: 9. The CDR3: CASSLGDSAYGPQHF. The DNA for the CDR3 is TGCGCCAGCAGCTTGGGGGACAGCGCTTACGGGCCCCAGCATTTT.

The V and J genes are TRBV6-5 and TRBJ1-1; D may be TRBD1 (5 bases). The CDR3 runs to 13 residues. The V end lost 6 bases, the J end lost 9 bases, and 17 bases lay between the germline ends. Germline CDR1 reads MNHEY; CDR2 reads SVGAGI. In DNA form, the CDR3 reads TGTGCCAGCAGGGGTGGTAGGGAGGGGAAAGCTTTCTTT. Its translation: CASRGGREGKAFF.